Listed here is a single T cell receptor beta chain. Its cognate antigen has yet to be identified. No much larger clone is present one base from it, and per-base qualities are unavailable. TCRbeta CDR3 regions were amplified from genomic DNA by means of the immunoSEQ Assay, a bias-controlled multiplex PCR. In the original analysis: The number of nucleated cells in each sample was estimated by amplification of reference gene primers within the assay. Sequence reads were collapsed and filtered to measure the absolute abundance of every unique TCRbeta CDR3 rearrangement. For each sample, productive Simpson clonality was calculated as the square root of Simpson's diversity index across productive rearrangements. As stored in TCRdb, this immuneACCESS dataset retains in-frame rearrangements with V and J assigned. A fraction of the clones does not appear; measured against another copy, unresolved V genes explain less than half of the discrepancy, and the remainder lacks a known reason. V and J calls and clone size come straight from that table; D and trimming were deduced from the DNA. The sample records 220,000 or so clones, 86% of which are singletons. About 9.4% of the sample belongs to the ten largest clones.

In Seattle, one collaborating source enrolled patients while the infection was active and tracked those patients longitudinally over the course of disease. The collaborating institutions used their own protocols to collect whole blood in K2EDTA tubes. For TCRbeta analysis, collaborator samples were shipped as frozen whole blood, as isolated PBMCs, or as DNA extracted from either sample type. Clipping removes 6 bases from V and 4 bases from J, with 2 as the unmatched junction base count. The CDR3 covers 14 residues, taking in both the cysteine and the phenylalanine. Only the CDR3 region is kept as DNA, spanning 42 bases read in frame from base 1. For CDR1 and CDR2, the germline V gene lists WSHSY and SAAADI. The source of the sample is a study of blood T cell repertoires in COVID-19 (dated by TCRdb to 2018 to 2021). Concerning the study at large: Collaborator samples came from the United States, Italy and Spain and covered acute and convalescent phases of COVID-19. The material from the prospective study consisted of cDNA or gDNA derived from T cells, B-cell-depleted T cells, or PBMCs. Deeply sampled blood TCRbeta repertoires from subjects exposed to, actively infected with, or recovered from COVID-19 were included in the dataset. The repertoires were released in a freely available public database intended as a resource for research on the immune response to SARS-CoV-2. The samples were drawn from the first 160 participants of the ongoing ImmuneRACE study and from over 950 subjects provided by 6 global collaborators. Nearly every sample came with metadata listing a de-identified subject ID, COVID-19 status, age in years and sex. Where available, HLA class I and class II types were obtained from metadata supplied by the sample provider rather than from assay-based typing. Study-level results and caveats: The quantity of clinical and demographic metadata differed by source and by participant and was supplied without curation.

Sequenced input: peripheral blood. This chain joins TRBV10-2 to TRBJ2-2, with 10 bases matching TRBD2. The receptor comes from a woman aged 50 to 60 with COVID-19, enrolled during active disease. The CDR3 region: CASSSSGGTGELFF. The sequenced DNA: TGCGCCAGCAGCTCTAGCGGGGGCACCGGGGAGCTGTTTTTT.